There are a few counts of the clone carrying this TCR beta chain. Its antigen is as yet unknown. TCRdb re-called the reads through MiXCR, storing one row per CDR3 protein. The data contain more than 35,000 distinct CDR3 sequences, 40% to 65% of them singletons. This sample is drawn from a study of T cell repertoires in cytomegalovirus infection. Study-wide context: The public TCR beta signatures pointed to both CMV infection and matching HLA type. Study-wide results and limits: Public TCR beta family frequency separated CMV-and-HLA carriers, including in an independent cohort.

The CDR3 runs 16 residues. The ends lost 6 bases at V and 6 bases at J; junction bases unmatched: 13. Sequencing was performed on CD8+ T cells from cultured PBMCs, taken from culture after CMV antigen stimulation. The clonotype comes from a human donor in good health (CMV status not recorded). Some clones in this sample may be carry-over from other donors' samples. The chain uses TRBV12-3 or TRBV12-4 and TRBJ2-1, with 8 bases fitting TRBD1. CDR3 DNA sequence: TGTGCCAGCAGGGGGCAGGCGGACAGGGAGAGCAATGAGCAGTTCTTC. This gives the protein CASRGQADRESNEQFF.